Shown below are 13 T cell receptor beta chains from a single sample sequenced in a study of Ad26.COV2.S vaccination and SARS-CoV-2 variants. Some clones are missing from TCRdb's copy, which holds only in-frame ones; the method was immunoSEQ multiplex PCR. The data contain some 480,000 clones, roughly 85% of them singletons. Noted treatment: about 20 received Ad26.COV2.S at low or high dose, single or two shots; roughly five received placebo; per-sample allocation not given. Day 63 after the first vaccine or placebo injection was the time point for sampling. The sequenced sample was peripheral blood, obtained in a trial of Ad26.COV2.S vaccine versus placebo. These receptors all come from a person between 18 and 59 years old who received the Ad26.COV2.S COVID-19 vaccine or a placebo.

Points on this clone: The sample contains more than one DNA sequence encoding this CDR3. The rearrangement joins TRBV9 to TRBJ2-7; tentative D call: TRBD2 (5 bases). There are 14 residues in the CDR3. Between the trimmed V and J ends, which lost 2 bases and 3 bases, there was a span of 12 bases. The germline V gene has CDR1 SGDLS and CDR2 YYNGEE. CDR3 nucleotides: TGTGCCAGCAGCGTTGGCAGCGGACGCTACGAGCAGTACTTC. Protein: CASSVGSGRYEQYF.

The CDR3 DNA is TGTGCCTGGAGTTTCCCTCCGAGCGACGAGCAGTACTTC. Residues: CAWSFPPSDEQYF. This sequence joins TRBV30 and TRBJ2-7; D is unclear. CDR1 is GTSNPN and CDR2 is SVGIG in the germline V gene (reference sequence). The CDR3 totals 13 residues. Trimming removed 2 bases from V and 5 bases from J, with 13 bases in between.

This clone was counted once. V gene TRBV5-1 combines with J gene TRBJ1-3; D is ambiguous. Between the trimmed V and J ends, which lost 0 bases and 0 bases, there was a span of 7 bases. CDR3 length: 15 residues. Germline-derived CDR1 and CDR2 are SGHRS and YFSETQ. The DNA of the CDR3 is TGCGCCAGCAGCTTGGGACTGGCCTCTGGAAACACCATATATTTT. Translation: CASSLGLASGNTIYF.

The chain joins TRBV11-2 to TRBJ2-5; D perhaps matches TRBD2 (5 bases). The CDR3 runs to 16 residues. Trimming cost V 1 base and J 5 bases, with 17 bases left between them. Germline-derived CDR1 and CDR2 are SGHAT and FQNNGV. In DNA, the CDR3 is TGTGCCAGCAGCTTAGGTGGCTTGACAAGGAGGGAGACCCAGTACTTC. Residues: CASSLGGLTRRETQYF.

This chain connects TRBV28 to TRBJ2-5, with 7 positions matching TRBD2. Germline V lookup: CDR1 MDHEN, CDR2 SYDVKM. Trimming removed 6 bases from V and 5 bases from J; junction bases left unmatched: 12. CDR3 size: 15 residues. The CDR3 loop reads CASSYGAREGETQYF. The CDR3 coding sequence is TGTGCCAGCAGCTACGGGGCCAGGGAGGGGGAGACCCAGTACTTC.

The CDR3 protein is CASSFTGTNTGELFF. In nucleotides, the CDR3 is TGTGCCAGCAGCTTCACAGGGACCAACACCGGGGAGCTGTTTTTT. The genes are TRBV7-9 and TRBJ2-2, with D possibly being TRBD1 (6 bases). Looked up from germline, CDR1 is SEHNR and CDR2 is FQNEAQ (reference sequence). The CDR3 spans 15 residues. V was clipped by 3 bases and J by 2 bases, with 10 bases between them.

The CDR3 bases are TGTGCCAGCAGTTTATTGTGGGGGGAGACAACTAATGAAAAACTGTTTTTT. Protein product: CASSLLWGETTNEKLFF. The J gene is TRBJ1-4, the V gene TRBV28; the D gene is possibly TRBD1 (5 bases). Germline V gene data show CDR1 as MDHEN and CDR2 as SYDVKM. V was clipped by 1 base and J by 0 bases, with 12 bases between them. This CDR3 comprises 17 residues. Combining the CDR3 with reference TRBV28 and TRBJ1-4 gives the whole variable domain DVKVTQSSRYLVKRTGEKVFLECVQDMDHENMFWYRQDPGLGLRLIYFSYDVKMKEKGDIPEGYSVSREKKERFSLILESASTNQTSMYLCASSLLWGETTNEKLFFGSGTQLSVL.

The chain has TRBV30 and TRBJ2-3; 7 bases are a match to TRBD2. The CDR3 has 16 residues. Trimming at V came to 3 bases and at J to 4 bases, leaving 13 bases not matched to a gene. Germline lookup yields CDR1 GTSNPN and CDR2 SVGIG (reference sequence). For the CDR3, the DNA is TGTGCCTGGAGCCACGTCTGGGGGAGGGCGGCAGATACGCAGTATTTT. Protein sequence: CAWSHVWGRAADTQYF.

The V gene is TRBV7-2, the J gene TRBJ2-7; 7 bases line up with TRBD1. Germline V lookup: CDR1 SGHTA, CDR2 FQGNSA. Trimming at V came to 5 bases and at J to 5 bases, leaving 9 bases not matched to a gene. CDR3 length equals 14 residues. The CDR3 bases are TGTGCCAGCAGCGTCACGAGGGACAGCAACGAGCAGTACTTC. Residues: CASSVTRDSNEQYF.

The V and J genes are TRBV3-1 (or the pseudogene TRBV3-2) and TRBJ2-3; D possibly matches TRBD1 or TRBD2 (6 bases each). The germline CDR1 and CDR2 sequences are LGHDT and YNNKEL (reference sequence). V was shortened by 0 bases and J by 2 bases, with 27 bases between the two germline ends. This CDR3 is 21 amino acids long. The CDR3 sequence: CASSQDRGRKRNGLHTDTQYF. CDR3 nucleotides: TGTGCCAGCAGCCAAGATCGGGGGCGGAAAAGAAACGGACTCCACACAGATACGCAGTATTTT.

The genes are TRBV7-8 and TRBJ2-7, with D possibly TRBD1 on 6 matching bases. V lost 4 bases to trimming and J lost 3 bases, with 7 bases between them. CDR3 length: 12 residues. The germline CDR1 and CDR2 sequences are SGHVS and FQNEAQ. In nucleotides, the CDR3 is TGTGCCAGCAGCTACAGGGACTACGAGCAGTACTTC. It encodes CASSYRDYEQYF. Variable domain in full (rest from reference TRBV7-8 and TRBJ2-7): GAGVSQSPRYKVAKRGQDVALRCDPISGHVSLFWYQQALGQGPEFLTYFQNEAQLDKSGLPSDRFFAERPEGSVSTLKIQRTQQEDSAVYLCASSYRDYEQYFGPGTRLTVT.

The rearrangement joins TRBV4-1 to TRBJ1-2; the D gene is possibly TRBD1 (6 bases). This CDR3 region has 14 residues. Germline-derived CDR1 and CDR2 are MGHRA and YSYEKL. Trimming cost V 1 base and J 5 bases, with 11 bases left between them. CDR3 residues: CASSQALTGYGYTF. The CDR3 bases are TGCGCCAGCAGCCAAGCTTTGACAGGATATGGCTACACCTTC.

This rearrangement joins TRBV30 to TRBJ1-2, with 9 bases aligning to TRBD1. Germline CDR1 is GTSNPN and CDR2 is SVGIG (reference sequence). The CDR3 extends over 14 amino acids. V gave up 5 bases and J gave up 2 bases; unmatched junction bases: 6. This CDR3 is CAWSTGTGNYGYTF. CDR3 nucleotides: TGTGCCTGGTCCACCGGGACAGGGAACTATGGCTACACCTTC.